The subject of this entry is one T cell receptor (beta chain). What it recognizes is unknown. Germline V gives CDR1 GTSNPN, CDR2 SVGIG (reference sequence). The V and J ends lost 4 bases and 9 bases respectively, with 10 bases between them. The CDR3 has 11 amino acids. Stable Graves' hyperthyroidism meant no ophthalmopathy progression within 18 months. The patients, who ranged from 18 to 65 in age, presented with newly diagnosed hyperthyroidism lasting under 2 months. TCR beta CDR3 regions were amplified from RNA transcripts. In the first-round RT-PCR of the TCR CDR3, the HTBI primer set was used. One entry per CDR3 protein, called by TCRdb with MiXCR from the multiplex PCR reads. The repertoire includes over 150,000 distinct CDR3 sequences, about 15% of them detected once, and about 50% sits in the top ten. This sample was included in a study of T cells in Graves' hyperthyroidism and ophthalmopathy.

Study outcomes and limitations: A 13 V-J signature model discriminated ophthalmopathy versus stable hyperthyroidism. The model's output predicted ophthalmopathy at a median of 6.5 months prior to onset.

The chain employs TRBV30 and TRBJ2-1, with TRBD2 as a possible D gene (6 bases). The sequence was obtained from a woman between 45 and 60 years old with Graves' hyperthyroidism. Material for sequencing was blood. The CDR3 is CAWTAGIEQFF. The CDR3 DNA sequence: TGTGCCTGGACTGCGGGAATTGAGCAGTTCTTC.